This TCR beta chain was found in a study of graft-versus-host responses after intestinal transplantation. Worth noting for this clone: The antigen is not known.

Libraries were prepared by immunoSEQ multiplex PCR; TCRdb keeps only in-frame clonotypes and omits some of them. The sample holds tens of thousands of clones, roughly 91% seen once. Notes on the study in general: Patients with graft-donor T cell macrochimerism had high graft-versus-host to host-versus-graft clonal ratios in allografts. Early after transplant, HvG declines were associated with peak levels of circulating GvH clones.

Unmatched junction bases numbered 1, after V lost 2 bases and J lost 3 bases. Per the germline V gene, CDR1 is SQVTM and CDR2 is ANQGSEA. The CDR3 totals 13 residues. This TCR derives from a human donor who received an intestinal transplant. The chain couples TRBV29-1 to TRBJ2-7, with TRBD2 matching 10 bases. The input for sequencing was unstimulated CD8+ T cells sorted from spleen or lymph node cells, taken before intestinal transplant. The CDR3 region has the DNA TGCAGCGTTGAACTAGCGGGAGTCTACGAGCAGTACTTC. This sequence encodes CSVELAGVYEQYF.